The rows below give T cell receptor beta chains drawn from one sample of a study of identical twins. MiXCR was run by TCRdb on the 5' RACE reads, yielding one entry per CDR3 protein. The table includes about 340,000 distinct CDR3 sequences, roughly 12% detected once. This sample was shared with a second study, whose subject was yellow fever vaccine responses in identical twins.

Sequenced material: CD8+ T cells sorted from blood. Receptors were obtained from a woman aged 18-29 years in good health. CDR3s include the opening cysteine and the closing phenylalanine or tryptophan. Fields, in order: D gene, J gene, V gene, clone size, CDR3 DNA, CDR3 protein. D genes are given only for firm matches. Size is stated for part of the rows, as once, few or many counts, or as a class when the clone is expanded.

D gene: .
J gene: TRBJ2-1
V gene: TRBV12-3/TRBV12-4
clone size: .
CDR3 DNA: TGTGCCAGCAGTTTACCGGGGACGCTAAATGAGCAGTTCTTC
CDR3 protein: CASSLPGTLNEQFF

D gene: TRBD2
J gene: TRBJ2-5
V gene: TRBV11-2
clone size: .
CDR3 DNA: TGTGCCAGCAGCCTGGGGGAGGGGTGGGAGACCCAGTACTTC
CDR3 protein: CASSLGEGWETQYF

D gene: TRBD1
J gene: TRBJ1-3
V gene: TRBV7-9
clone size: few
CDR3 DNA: TGTGCCAGCAGCCCGCCGGACAGGGTGGGTGGAAACACCATATATTTT
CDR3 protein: CASSPPDRVGGNTIYF

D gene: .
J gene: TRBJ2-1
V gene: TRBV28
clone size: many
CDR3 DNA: TGTGCCAGCAGTAACAATGAGCAGTTCTTC
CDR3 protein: CASSNNEQFF

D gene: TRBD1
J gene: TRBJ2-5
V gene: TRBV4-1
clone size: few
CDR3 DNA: TGCGCCAGCAGCCAAGACGGACAGGCGGTCCAAGAGACCCAGTACTTC
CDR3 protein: CASSQDGQAVQETQYF

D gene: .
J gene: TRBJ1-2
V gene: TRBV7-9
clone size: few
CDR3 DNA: TGTGCCAGCAGCTCCTCAGACAGTTTCTTTTATGGCTACACCTTC
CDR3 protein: CASSSSDSFFYGYTF

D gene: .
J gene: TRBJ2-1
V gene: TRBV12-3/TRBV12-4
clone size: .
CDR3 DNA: TGTGCCAGCACCCCAACCGGTGGCAGGGACGGGAAGCAGTTCTTC
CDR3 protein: CASTPTGGRDGKQFF

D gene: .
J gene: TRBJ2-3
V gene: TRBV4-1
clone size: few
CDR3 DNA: TGCGCCAGCAGCCAAGAGCTGAGAGTCACAGATACGCAGTATTTT
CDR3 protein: CASSQELRVTDTQYF

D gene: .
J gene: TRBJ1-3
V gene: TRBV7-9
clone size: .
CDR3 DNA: TGTGCCAGCAGCCCAGGGGACGGAAACACCATATATTTT
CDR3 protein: CASSPGDGNTIYF

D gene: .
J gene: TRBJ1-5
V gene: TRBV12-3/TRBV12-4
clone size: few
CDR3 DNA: TGTGCCAGCAGTTTATTGGGGAGGCAGCCCCAGCATTTT
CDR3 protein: CASSLLGRQPQHF

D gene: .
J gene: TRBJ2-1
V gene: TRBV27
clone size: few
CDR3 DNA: TGTGCCAGCAGTCCCTCTTGGGGGGGCGTCCACAATGAGCAGTTCTTC
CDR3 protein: CASSPSWGGVHNEQFF

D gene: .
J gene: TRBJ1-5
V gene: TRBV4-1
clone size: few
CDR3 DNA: TGCGCCAGCAGCCTTTGGATTCTTGACTTGAGCAATCAGCCCCAGCATTTT
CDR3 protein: CASSLWILDLSNQPQHF

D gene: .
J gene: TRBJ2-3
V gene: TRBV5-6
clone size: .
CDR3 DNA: TGTGCCAGCGGCGGGACCCGGGATACGCAGTATTTT
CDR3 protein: CASGGTRDTQYF

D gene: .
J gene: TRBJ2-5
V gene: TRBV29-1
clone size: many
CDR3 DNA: TGCAGCGTTGAAGATCCGCGCGGGGAGCAAGAGACCCAGTACTTC
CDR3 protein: CSVEDPRGEQETQYF

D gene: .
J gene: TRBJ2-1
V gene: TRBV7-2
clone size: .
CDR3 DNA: TGTGCCAGCAGCTTAGGAAGGCCCCGAAGCTCCTACAATGAGCAGTTCTTC
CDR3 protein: CASSLGRPRSSYNEQFF

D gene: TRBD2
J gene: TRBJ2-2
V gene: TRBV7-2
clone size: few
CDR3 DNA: TGTGCCAGCAGCGAGACTAGCGGGTACACGAACACCGGGGAGCTGTTTTTT
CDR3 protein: CASSETSGYTNTGELFF

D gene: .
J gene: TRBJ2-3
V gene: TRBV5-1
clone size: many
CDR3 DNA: TGCGCCAGCAGCTTGGAAGTAGCTACAGATACGCAGTATTTT
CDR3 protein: CASSLEVATDTQYF

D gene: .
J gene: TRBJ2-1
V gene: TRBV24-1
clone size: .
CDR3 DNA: TGTGCCACCAGTGGCCCCGCCCCGGGAGAGGTCTCCTACAATGAGCAGTTCTTC
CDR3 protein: CATSGPAPGEVSYNEQFF

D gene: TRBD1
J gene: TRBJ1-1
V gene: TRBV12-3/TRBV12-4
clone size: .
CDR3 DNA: TGTGCCAGCACCTTGACAGGGCCCCTGACTGAAGCTTTCTTT
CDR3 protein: CASTLTGPLTEAFF

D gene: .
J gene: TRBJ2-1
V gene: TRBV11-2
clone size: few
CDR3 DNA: TGTGCCAGCAGCCTCAGGGGACCCGGCTCCTACAATGAGCAGTTCTTC
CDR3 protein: CASSLRGPGSYNEQFF

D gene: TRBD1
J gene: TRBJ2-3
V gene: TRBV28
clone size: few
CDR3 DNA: TGTGCCAGCAGTCGGACAGGGGGTTACACAGATACGCAGTATTTT
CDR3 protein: CASSRTGGYTDTQYF

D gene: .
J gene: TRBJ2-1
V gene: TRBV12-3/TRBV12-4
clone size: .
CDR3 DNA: TGTGCCAGCAGTTTTGATTACATGGGCTACAATGAGCAGTTCTTC
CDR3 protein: CASSFDYMGYNEQFF

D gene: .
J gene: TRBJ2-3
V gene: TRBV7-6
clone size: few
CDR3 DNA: TGTGCCAGCAGCAAAAACTACTGGGCTAGCACCGAGGAGGTAGATACGCAGTATTTT
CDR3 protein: CASSKNYWASTEEVDTQYF

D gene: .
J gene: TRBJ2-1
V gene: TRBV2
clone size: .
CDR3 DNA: TGTGCCAGCAGTGAAGTGACTTATGAGCAGTTCTTC
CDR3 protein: CASSEVTYEQFF

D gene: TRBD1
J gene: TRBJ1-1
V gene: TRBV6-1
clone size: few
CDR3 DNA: TGTGCCAGCGGACAGGGTTGGAACACTGAAGCTTTCTTT
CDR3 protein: CASGQGWNTEAFF

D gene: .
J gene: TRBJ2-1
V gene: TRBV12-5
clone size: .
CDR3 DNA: TGTGCTAGTGGTTTGGGCAAACGATACAATGAGCAGTTCTTC
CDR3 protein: CASGLGKRYNEQFF

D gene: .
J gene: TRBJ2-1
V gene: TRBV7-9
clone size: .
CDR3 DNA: TGTGCCAGCAGCTTACCAGGCAACTCCTACAATGAGCAGTTCTTC
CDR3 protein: CASSLPGNSYNEQFF

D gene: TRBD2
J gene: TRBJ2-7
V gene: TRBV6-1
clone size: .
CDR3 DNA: TGTGCCAGCAGTGAAGTGGGAGGGCCCTCCTACGAGCAGTACTTC
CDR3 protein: CASSEVGGPSYEQYF

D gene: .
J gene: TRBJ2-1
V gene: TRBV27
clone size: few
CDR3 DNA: TGTGCCAGCAGTTCCGATGACCCCCGGTTTTACAATGAGCAGTTCTTC
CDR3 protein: CASSSDDPRFYNEQFF

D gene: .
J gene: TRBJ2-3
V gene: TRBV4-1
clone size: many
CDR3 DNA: TGCGCCAGCAGCCAACCCCCGCACGGACTATCTGGAGATACGCAGTATTTT
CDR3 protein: CASSQPPHGLSGDTQYF

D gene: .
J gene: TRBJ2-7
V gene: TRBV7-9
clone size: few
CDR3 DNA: TGTGCCAGCAGCTTAGGACAGACAGCTTCCTACGAGCAGTACTTC
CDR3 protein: CASSLGQTASYEQYF

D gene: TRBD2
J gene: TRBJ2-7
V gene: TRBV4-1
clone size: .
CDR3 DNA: TGCGCCAGCAGCCAAGAATGGGTCTGGCGGGGGAGCGGCGAGCAGTACTTC
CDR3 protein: CASSQEWVWRGSGEQYF

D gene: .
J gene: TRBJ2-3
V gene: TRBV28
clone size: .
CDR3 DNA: TGTGCCAGCAGTGTCCTCCCCCGGGGTGCAGATACGCAGTATTTT
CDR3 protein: CASSVLPRGADTQYF

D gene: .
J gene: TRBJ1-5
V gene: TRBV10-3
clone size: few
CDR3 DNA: TGTGCCATCAGTGACAGGGGGCCCCAGCATTTT
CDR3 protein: CAISDRGPQHF

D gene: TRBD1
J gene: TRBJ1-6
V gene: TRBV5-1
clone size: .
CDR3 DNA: TGCGCCAGCAGCATTCTACAGGGGGCGAAGAATAATTCACCCCTCCACTTT
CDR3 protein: CASSILQGAKNNSPLHF

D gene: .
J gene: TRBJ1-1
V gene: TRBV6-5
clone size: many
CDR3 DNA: TGTGCCAGCAGTTACGGGAAAAACACTGAAGCTTTCTTT
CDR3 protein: CASSYGKNTEAFF

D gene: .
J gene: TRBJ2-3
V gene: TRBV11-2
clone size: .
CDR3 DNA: TGTGCCAGCAGCCCCGACGCAGATACGCAGTATTTT
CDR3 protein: CASSPDADTQYF

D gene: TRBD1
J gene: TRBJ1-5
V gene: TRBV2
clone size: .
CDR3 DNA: TGTGCCAGCAGTGATCCGCGCAGGGGGAATCAGCCCCAGCATTTT
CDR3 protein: CASSDPRRGNQPQHF

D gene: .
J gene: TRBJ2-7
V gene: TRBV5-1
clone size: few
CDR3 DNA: TGCGCCAGCAGGGGGGTGGGGGCGAGCTCCTACGAGCAGTACTTC
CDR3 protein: CASRGVGASSYEQYF

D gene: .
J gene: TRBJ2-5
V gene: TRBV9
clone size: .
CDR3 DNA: TGTGCCAGCAGCGTAGACGGCGGGAAACAAGAGACCCAGTACTTC
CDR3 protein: CASSVDGGKQETQYF

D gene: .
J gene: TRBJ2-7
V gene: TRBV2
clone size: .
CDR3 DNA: TGTGCCAGCAGTGAAGGCGGAGTCCTCTACGAGCAGTACTTC
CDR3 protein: CASSEGGVLYEQYF

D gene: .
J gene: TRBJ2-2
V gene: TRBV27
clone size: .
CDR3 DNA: TGTGCCAGCAGTTATCCCACCGGGGAGCTGTTTTTT
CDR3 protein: CASSYPTGELFF

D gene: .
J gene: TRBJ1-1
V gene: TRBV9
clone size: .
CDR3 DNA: TGTGCCAGCAGGGTAGGCGGGAGGGCTGAAGCTTTCTTT
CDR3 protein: CASRVGGRAEAFF

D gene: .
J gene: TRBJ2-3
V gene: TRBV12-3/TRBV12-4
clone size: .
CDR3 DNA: TGTGCCAGCGCAAGAAGTCCTACAGATACGCAGTATTTT
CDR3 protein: CASARSPTDTQYF

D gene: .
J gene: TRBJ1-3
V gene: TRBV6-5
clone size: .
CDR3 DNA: TGTGCCAGCAGTTTCGCCGGCTCTGGAAACACCATATATTTT
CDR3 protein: CASSFAGSGNTIYF

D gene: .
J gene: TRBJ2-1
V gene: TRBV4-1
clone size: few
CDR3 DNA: TGCGCCAGCAGCCAACGACACCAGCCCTCCTACAATGAGCAGTTCTTC
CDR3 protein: CASSQRHQPSYNEQFF

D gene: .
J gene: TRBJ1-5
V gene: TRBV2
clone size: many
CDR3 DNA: TGTGCCAGCTGGGGGCAGGGAAGTCAGCCCCAGCATTTT
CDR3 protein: CASWGQGSQPQHF

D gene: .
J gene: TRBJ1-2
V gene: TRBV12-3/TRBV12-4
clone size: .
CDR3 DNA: TGTGCCAGCGGAGGGGGGGGCCCGGACGTCATCCATGGCTACACCTTC
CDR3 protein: CASGGGGPDVIHGYTF

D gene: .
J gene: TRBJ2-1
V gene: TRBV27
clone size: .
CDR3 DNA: TGTGCCAGCAGTTTTGTGACAGCACTTAATGAGCAGTTCTTC
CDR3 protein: CASSFVTALNEQFF

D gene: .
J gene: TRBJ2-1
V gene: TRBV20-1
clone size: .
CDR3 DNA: TGCAGTGGGGACTCGATCAACCTCGAGCAGTTCTTC
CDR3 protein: CSGDSINLEQFF

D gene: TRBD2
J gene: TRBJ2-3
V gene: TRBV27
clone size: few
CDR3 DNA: TGTGCCAGCAGAAGACTAGCGGGAGTATCACATTACACAGATACGCAGTATTTT
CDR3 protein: CASRRLAGVSHYTDTQYF

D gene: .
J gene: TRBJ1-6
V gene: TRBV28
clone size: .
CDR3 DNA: TGTGCCAGCAGTTTAGCATTCTATAATTCACCCCTCCACTTT
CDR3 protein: CASSLAFYNSPLHF

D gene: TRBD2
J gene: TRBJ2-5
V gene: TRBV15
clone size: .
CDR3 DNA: TGTGCCACCAGCAGAGATGCGGGGGAAGAGACCCAGTACTTC
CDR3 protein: CATSRDAGEETQYF

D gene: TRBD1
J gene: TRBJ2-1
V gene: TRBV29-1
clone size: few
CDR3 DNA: TGCAGCGTTGAATGGGCCGGACAGGGATTCGTAGATGAGCAGTTCTTC
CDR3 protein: CSVEWAGQGFVDEQFF

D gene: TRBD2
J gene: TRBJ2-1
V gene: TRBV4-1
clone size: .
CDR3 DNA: TGCGCCAGCAGCCAAGGACCCCGACTAGCGGAGCTTAATGAGCAGTTCTTC
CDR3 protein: CASSQGPRLAELNEQFF

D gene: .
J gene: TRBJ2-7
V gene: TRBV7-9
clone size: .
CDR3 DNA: TGTGCCAGCAGTTCCCGGGACACCCTGCCTCTAGTCTACGAGCAGTACTTC
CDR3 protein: CASSSRDTLPLVYEQYF

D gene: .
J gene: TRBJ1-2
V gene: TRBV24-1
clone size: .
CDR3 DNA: TGTGCCACCAGTGAAGGTGGGGGCGGCTACACCTTC
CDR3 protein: CATSEGGGGYTF

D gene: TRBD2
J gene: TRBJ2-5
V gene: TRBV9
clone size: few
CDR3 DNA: TGTGCCAGCAGCCTCCCCCGGTGGGACGGGAGGCCCTGCTATATACAAGAGACCCAGTACTTC
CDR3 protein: CASSLPRWDGRPCYIQETQYF

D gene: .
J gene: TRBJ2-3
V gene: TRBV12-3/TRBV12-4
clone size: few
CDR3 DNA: TGTGCCAGCAGTTTAGAGGTTTCTCGTGATACGCAGTATTTT
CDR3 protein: CASSLEVSRDTQYF